This TCR beta chain was observed in a study of blood T cell repertoires in COVID-19. Study context: The origin of the acute and convalescent COVID-19 samples was the United States, Italy and Spain. T cells, B-cell-depleted T cells, or PBMCs supplied cDNA or gDNA.

The authors' processing: Estimates of nucleated cell counts were drawn from the amplification of reference gene primers. Only in-frame clones appear in the TCRdb table, and some are missing; sequencing was by immunoSEQ multiplex PCR. V and J calls and clone size come straight from that table; D and trimming were deduced from the DNA. This sample has 95,000 to 150,000 clones, with 70% to 85% found just once. This CDR3 spans 13 amino acids. The germline CDR1 and CDR2 sequences are SGHDT and YYEEEE. V lost 3 bases to trimming and J lost 5 bases, with 11 bases between them. The chain joins TRBV5-6 to TRBJ1-2; D remains ambiguous. The TCR sequence derives from a woman in her 70s with acute or convalescent COVID-19. Sequencing used peripheral blood. CDR3 DNA sequence: TGTGCCAGCAGCTACCGGGAGGGTTATGGCTACACCTTC. It translates to CASSYREGYGYTF.